The next 22 T cell receptor beta chains were all read from a single sample in a study of blood T cell repertoires in COVID-19. This table comes from immunoSEQ multiplex PCR, and its TCRdb copy is limited to in-frame clones, with some not included. This sample has approximately 530,000 clones, with roughly nine tenths found just once. The material sequenced was peripheral blood. These TCRs come from a woman in her forties or fifties with COVID-19, enrolled during active disease.

The chain has TRBV19 and TRBJ1-4, with D maybe TRBD1 (6 bases). Trimming left V 10 bases short and J 11 bases short, with 23 bases between. CDR3 size: 14 residues. From germline, CDR1 is LNHDA and CDR2 SQIVND (reference sequence). CDR3 sequence: CATTHRDPGGKLFF. CDR3 bases: TGTGCCACCACCCACAGGGACCCGGGGGGTAAACTGTTTTTT.

The chain recombines TRBV19 with TRBJ2-1, with 7 nucleotides matching TRBD1. CDR1 LNHDA and CDR2 SQIVND come from the germline V gene (reference sequence). The trim removed 5 bases at V and 6 bases at J, leaving 7 bases unmatched. The CDR3 spans 14 residues. The CDR3 DNA is TGTGCCAGTAGTCCACGTGACAGGGTCAATGAGCAGTTCTTC. Protein product: CASSPRDRVNEQFF.

The rearrangement joins TRBV5-1 to TRBJ2-5; 12 nucleotides align to TRBD2. The germline V gene has CDR1 SGHRS and CDR2 YFSETQ. The CDR3 is 16 amino acids. The V and J ends lost 0 bases and 5 bases, in that order; junction bases with no gene match: 5. For the CDR3, the DNA is TGCGCCAGCAGCTTGGCGCCTAGCGGGGGGGTTGAGACCCAGTACTTC. Amino acids: CASSLAPSGGVETQYF.

V gene TRBV6-4 combines with J gene TRBJ2-5; TRBD2 aligns across 7 bases. V lost 9 bases, J lost 0 bases, and 10 bases stayed unmatched. This CDR3 region has 15 residues. The germline V gene has CDR1 MRHNA and CDR2 SNTAGT. This CDR3 reads CARPAWRGNQETQYF. CDR3 nucleotides: TGTGCCAGACCCGCCTGGCGGGGGAACCAAGAGACCCAGTACTTC.

This clone showed up just once. This sequence joins TRBV2 and TRBJ1-5; D gene uncertain. V lost 5 bases, J lost 5 bases, and 13 bases lay in between. Germline loops: CDR1 SNHLY, CDR2 FYNNEI. This CDR3 region has 14 residues. CDR3 residues: CASSQDRRDQPQHF. CDR3 DNA sequence: TGTGCCAGCAGTCAGGATAGAAGAGATCAGCCCCAGCATTTT.

The chain combines TRBV5-1 with TRBJ2-3; TRBD1 might be the D (6 bases). The CDR3 totals 15 residues. In germline, CDR1 is SGHRS, CDR2 YFSETQ. Trimming stripped 4 bases from V and 0 bases from J, with 12 bases between. The CDR3 DNA reads as TGCGCCAGCAGCCAGGACAGCTCTAGCACAGATACGCAGTATTTT. Translation gives CASSQDSSSTDTQYF.

The gene calls are TRBV2 and TRBJ1-6, with D unclear. V was shortened by 3 bases and J by 0 bases, with 3 bases between the two germline ends. Looked up from germline, CDR1 is SNHLY and CDR2 is FYNNEI. This CDR3 spans 14 amino acids. DNA of the CDR3: TGTGCCAGCAGTGATCGCTCCTATAATTCACCCCTCCACTTT. It codes for CASSDRSYNSPLHF.

The rearrangement uses TRBV6-2 or TRBV6-3 and TRBJ1-2; 9 nucleotides match TRBD1. Germline lookup yields CDR1 MNHEY and CDR2 SVGEGT. V shed 2 bases, J shed 9 bases, and the junction held 13 bases outside the gene matches. CDR3 length equals 16 residues. The DNA for the CDR3 is TGTGCCAGCAGTTACGCACGGGACAGGGATAGAGTGCGCTACACCTTC. As protein: CASSYARDRDRVRYTF.

The gene calls are TRBV30 and TRBJ2-2; 7 bases line up with TRBD2. The CDR3 is made up of 13 amino acids. V lost 4 bases to trimming and J lost 5 bases; unmatched junction nucleotides: 4. Germline assignment: CDR1 GTSNPN and CDR2 SVGIG (reference sequence). The CDR3 DNA reads TGTGCCTGGAAGGGAGGGAGAACCGGGGAGCTGTTTTTT. This encodes CAWKGGRTGELFF.

This chain links TRBV6-6 with TRBJ1-1; 8 bases align to TRBD1. The CDR3 spans 15 residues. J lost 1 base, V lost 2 bases, and 3 bases had no gene match. CDR1 MNHNY and CDR2 SVGAGI come from the germline V gene (reference sequence). The CDR3 loop reads CASSYPGQANTEAFF. CDR3 DNA: TGTGCCAGCAGTTACCCGGGACAGGCGAACACTGAAGCTTTCTTT.

The gene calls are TRBV10-3 and TRBJ2-4, with D maybe TRBD1 (6 bases). The germline V gene has CDR1 ENHRY and CDR2 SYGVKD. The CDR3 extends over 13 amino acids. Between the trimmed V and J ends, which lost 5 bases and 5 bases, there was a span of 10 bases. The CDR3 loop is CAISQGSENIQYF. The CDR3 DNA reads TGTGCCATCAGTCAGGGGTCGGAAAACATTCAGTACTTC.

The CDR3 coding sequence is TGCGCCAGCAGCCACGCAACGGGGGGGAACAATGAGCAGTTCTTC. Protein sequence: CASSHATGGNNEQFF. V gene TRBV4-1 combines with J gene TRBJ2-1, with 8 positions matching TRBD2. J was trimmed by 5 bases and V by 3 bases; bases with no gene match: 6. Germline CDR1 is MGHRA and CDR2 is YSYEKL. CDR3 length: 15 residues.

The rearrangement links TRBV30 to TRBJ2-2; 8 bases are shared with TRBD2. Germline V gives CDR1 GTSNPN, CDR2 SVGIG (reference sequence). J was trimmed by 4 bases and V by 0 bases; bases with no gene match: 4. The CDR3 consists of 15 residues. The DNA of the CDR3 is TGTGCCTGGAGTGTAGGCGGGGGGATCACCGGGGAGCTGTTTTTT. Protein product: CAWSVGGGITGELFF.

This sequence joins TRBV9 and TRBJ2-2; D unclear. The CDR3 totals 12 residues. Germline V gene data show CDR1 as SGDLS and CDR2 as YYNGEE. Trimming pared 3 bases from V and 5 bases from J, leaving 5 bases between. The CDR3 nucleotides are TGTGCCAGCAGCGATCAGACCGGGGAGCTGTTTTTT. Translation gives CASSDQTGELFF.

The chain combines TRBV5-4 with TRBJ2-7, with 10 bases lining up with TRBD2. This CDR3 has 16 residues. Germline V gene data show CDR1 as SGHNT and CDR2 as YYREEE (reference sequence). V lost 4 bases, J lost 1 base, and 8 bases stayed unmatched. CDR3 coding DNA: TGTGCCAGCAGCCCTGGACTAGCGGCTCATTCCTACGAGCAGTACTTC. Protein product: CASSPGLAAHSYEQYF.

The chain uses TRBV5-4 and TRBJ2-2; maybe TRBD1 (6 bases). The CDR3 loop spans 15 amino acids. Germline CDR1 reads SGHNT; CDR2 reads YYREEE (reference sequence). The V gene lost 3 bases and the J gene lost 2 bases, with 11 bases spanning the gap. The CDR3 region is CASSSSQGNTGELFF. The CDR3 DNA reads as TGTGCCAGCAGCTCATCACAGGGTAACACCGGGGAGCTGTTTTTT.

This chain uses TRBV28 with TRBJ2-3; TRBD2 agrees at 9 bases. The germline gives CDR1 MDHEN, CDR2 SYDVKM. Trimming took 8 bases from V and 6 from J; bases not matched to a gene: 9. The CDR3 is 14 amino acids. CDR3 sequence reads: CASSRGGASDTQYF. DNA for the CDR3: TGTGCCAGCTCCCGCGGGGGGGCCAGTGATACGCAGTATTTT.

The chain recombines TRBV27 with TRBJ2-3; possibly TRBD2 for D (5 bases). The CDR3 extends over 12 amino acids. V was shortened by 0 bases and J by 13 bases, with 11 bases between the two germline ends. Germline assignment: CDR1 MNHEY and CDR2 SMNVEV (reference sequence). The CDR3 region is CASSLSGYSEYF. For the CDR3, the DNA is TGTGCCAGCAGTTTATCTGGGTATAGCGAGTATTTT.

This clone occurred once. The rearrangement links TRBV2 to TRBJ2-7; 9 bases align to TRBD1. The junction had 12 bases not matched to a gene; V was cut back by 6 bases and J by 0 bases. This CDR3 has 17 amino acids. Germline-derived CDR1 and CDR2 are SNHLY and FYNNEI. CDR3 nucleotides: TGTGCCAGCAGGCGGGGGCGAGGGGGACAGGGCTCCTACGAGCAGTACTTC. This sequence encodes CASRRGRGGQGSYEQYF. Full variable domain (missing parts from reference TRBV2 and TRBJ2-7): EPEVTQTPSHQVTQMGQEVILRCVPISNHLYFYWYRQILGQKVEFLVSFYNNEISEKSEIFDDQFSVERPDGSNFTLKIRSTKLEDSAMYFCASRRGRGGQGSYEQYFGPGTRLTVT.

J is TRBJ2-7 and V is TRBV27, with TRBD1 identical over 7 bases. Germline loops: CDR1 MNHEY, CDR2 SMNVEV (reference sequence). V shed 5 bases and J 0 bases; nucleotides not matched to a gene: 7. CDR3 length: 15 residues. The CDR3, as DNA: TGTGCCAGCAGTGGGAACCGGGACAGCTCCTACGAGCAGTACTTC. Residues: CASSGNRDSSYEQYF.

The V call is TRBV2, the J call TRBJ2-3; D ambiguous. Deletions cut 5 bases from V and 5 bases from J, with 11 bases between. Per germline, CDR1 SNHLY and CDR2 FYNNEI. The CDR3 length is 13 residues. CDR3 amino acids: CASSIAGLDTQYF. CDR3 DNA: TGTGCCAGCAGTATTGCCGGTTTAGATACGCAGTATTTT.

J is TRBJ1-1 and V is TRBV5-4, with D possibly matching TRBD1 (6 bases). Germline-derived CDR1 and CDR2 are SGHNT and YYREEE (reference sequence). The CDR3 spans 14 residues. The ends were cut back, 3 bases at V and 1 base at J, with 10 bases in the middle. CDR3 loop: CASSSGTRNTEAFF. CDR3 sequence (DNA): TGTGCCAGCAGCTCCGGGACAAGGAACACTGAAGCTTTCTTT. Based on the CDR3 plus reference TRBV5-4 and TRBJ1-1, the full variable domain is ETGVTQSPTHLIKTRGQQVTLRCSSQSGHNTVSWYQQALGQGPQFIFQYYREEENGRGNFPPRFSGLQFPNYSSELNVNALELDDSALYLCASSSGTRNTEAFFGQGTRLTVV.